This entry is about one TCR beta chain. Antigen: not known. J gave up 4 bases and V 4 bases, and 3 bases lay outside the gene matches. Germline V gene data show CDR1 as LGHNT and CDR2 as FRNRAP. This CDR3 is 14 amino acids long. PCR was performed a second time for 7 to 11 cycles using a sample-barcoded 5' primer and a J-beta primer mix. Carrying 12 random nucleotides, a template-switch adaptor labeled each individual cDNA molecule. TCRdb re-analysed the 5' RACE reads in MiXCR, keeping a single row per CDR3 protein. Among around 1.7 million distinct CDR3 sequences listed, 28% were seen once. This specimen comes from a study of blood T cells in healthy people across ages. Study-level results: A roughly linear age-dependent decrease characterized TCR beta diversity per million T cells. Researchers said unsorted PBMCs prevented a conclusive naive versus antigen-experienced comparison.

The rearrangement links TRBV12-5 to TRBJ1-5, with 8 bases fitting TRBD1. The clonotype was recovered from a woman in her 30s in good health. Sequencing was performed on blood. CDR3 sequence: CASGSGGPNQPQHF. CDR3 DNA: TGTGCTAGTGGTTCAGGGGGCCCTAATCAGCCCCAGCATTTT. The full variable domain, with the rest looked up from reference TRBV12-5 and TRBJ1-5, is DARVTQTPRHKVTEMGQEVTMRCQPILGHNTVFWYRQTMMQGLELLAYFRNRAPLDDSGMPKDRFSAEMPDATLATLKIQPSEPRDSAVYFCASGSGGPNQPQHFGDGTRLSIL.